These 26 T cell receptor beta chains share one sample of origin, sequenced in a study of cytomegalovirus exposure and HLA in healthy donors. The table came from immunoSEQ multiplex PCR; TCRdb's copy has only in-frame clones and leaves some out. Of 250,000 to 350,000 clones in the sample, over 75% were seen once. Sequencing used PBMCs. These receptors all come from a man younger than 45 in good health and CMV-seronegative.

The chain recombines TRBV27 with TRBJ1-2, with 9 bases lining up with TRBD1. The germline V gene has CDR1 MNHEY and CDR2 SMNVEV (reference sequence). The CDR3 has 17 residues. V trimming: 5 bases; J trimming: 0 bases; junction bases outside the gene matches: 10. This CDR3 reads CASSPQGTGPANYGYTF. The DNA for the CDR3 is TGTGCCAGCAGTCCGCAGGGGACAGGGCCTGCTAACTATGGCTACACCTTC.

This chain uses TRBV12-5 with TRBJ1-1, with D hard to call. The length of the CDR3 is 15 residues. CDR1 is LGHNT, CDR2 FRNRAP, per germline. Trimming took 6 bases from V and 1 from J, leaving 15 bases between them. This CDR3 is CASGPPGVENTEAFF. The CDR3 nucleotides are TGTGCTAGTGGACCCCCCGGGGTAGAGAACACTGAAGCTTTCTTT. Based on the CDR3 plus reference TRBV12-5 and TRBJ1-1, the full variable domain is DARVTQTPRHKVTEMGQEVTMRCQPILGHNTVFWYRQTMMQGLELLAYFRNRAPLDDSGMPKDRFSAEMPDATLATLKIQPSEPRDSAVYFCASGPPGVENTEAFFGQGTRLTVV.

This clone was detected many times. V gene TRBV18 combines with J gene TRBJ1-6; 7 positions agree with TRBD1. The CDR3 runs 15 residues. Trimming removed 0 bases from V and 8 bases from J; junction bases left unmatched: 4. Germline assignment: CDR1 KGHSH and CDR2 LQKENI. The CDR3 loop reads CASSPPGTAYSPLHF. DNA of the CDR3: TGTGCCAGCTCACCACCTGGGACAGCTTATTCACCCCTCCACTTT.

This clone was recorded only once. The V call is TRBV2, the J call TRBJ1-1, with D maybe TRBD1 (5 bases). The CDR3 is made up of 13 amino acids. Trimming removed 8 bases from V and 4 bases from J, with 14 bases in between. Germline CDR1 reads SNHLY; CDR2 reads FYNNEI. CDR3 protein: CASGTDTFTEAFF. The CDR3 nucleotides read TGTGCCAGCGGCACGGACACCTTCACTGAAGCTTTCTTT.

The chain uses TRBV7-2 and TRBJ1-1; TRBD1 matches at 8 bases. Looked up from germline, CDR1 is SGHTA and CDR2 is FQGNSA. The trim removed 3 bases at V and 0 bases at J, leaving 6 bases unmatched. The CDR3 runs to 16 residues. In DNA form, the CDR3 reads TGTGCCAGCAGCTTGAGGCAGGGGGCATTGAACACTGAAGCTTTCTTT. Amino acids: CASSLRQGALNTEAFF.

The chain uses TRBV4-2 and TRBJ1-2, with 7 bases identical to TRBD1. Per the germline V gene, CDR1 is LGHNA and CDR2 is YNFKEQ. V lost 1 base to trimming and J lost 4 bases; unmatched junction nucleotides: 6. The CDR3 loop spans 15 amino acids. CDR3 DNA: TGTGCCAGCAGCCAAGGTACGACAGGGATCTATGGCTACACCTTC. This translates into CASSQGTTGIYGYTF.

This sequence joins TRBV30 and TRBJ1-2, with a tentative D call TRBD1 (5 bases). CDR1 is GTSNPN and CDR2 is SVGIG in the germline V gene (reference sequence). This CDR3 has 13 residues. V was cut by 3 bases and J by 8 bases, with 16 bases left in between. CDR3 protein: CAWSPTGVGGYTF. The CDR3 DNA sequence: TGTGCCTGGAGCCCAACGGGGGTGGGCGGCTACACCTTC.

The count of this clone is one. CDR3: CASSVDRNANSPLHF. In nucleotides, the CDR3 is TGTGCCAGCAGTGTGGACAGGAATGCGAATTCACCCCTCCACTTT. The gene calls are TRBV6-1 and TRBJ1-6; 7 nucleotides agree with TRBD1. The junction had 7 bases not matched to a gene; V was cut back by 4 bases and J by 7 bases. The CDR3 is 15 amino acids. CDR1 and CDR2 from the germline V gene are MNHNS and SASEGT.

The chain links TRBV9 to TRBJ2-3, with 11 bases aligning to TRBD1. V lost 3 bases to trimming and J lost 4 bases; unmatched junction nucleotides: 7. There are 16 residues in the CDR3. Germline V gene data show CDR1 as SGDLS and CDR2 as YYNGEE. This CDR3 reads CASSARTGGPPDTQYF. CDR3 bases: TGTGCCAGCAGCGCTAGGACAGGGGGCCCCCCAGATACGCAGTATTTT.

This sequence joins TRBV30 and TRBJ1-6; 7 positions match TRBD1. The length of the CDR3 is 16 residues. CDR1 is GTSNPN, CDR2 SVGIG, per germline (reference sequence). Unmatched junction bases numbered 6, after V lost 2 bases and J lost 2 bases. In DNA form, the CDR3 reads TGTGCCTGGAGTCTGGTAGGGGGCCCCTATAATTCACCCCTCCACTTT. This translates into CAWSLVGGPYNSPLHF.

The chain couples TRBV7-9 to TRBJ2-3; TRBD1 aligns across 8 bases. Germline CDR1 SEHNR, CDR2 FQNEAQ (reference sequence). CDR3 length equals 14 residues. V trimming: 5 bases; J trimming: 5 bases; junction bases outside the gene matches: 6. Here the CDR3 reads CASSPDRAVDTQYF. The CDR3, as DNA: TGTGCCAGCAGCCCGGACAGGGCTGTAGATACGCAGTATTTT.

The genes are TRBV18 and TRBJ1-1; tentative D call: TRBD1 (5 bases). V was cut by 0 bases and J by 6 bases, with 11 bases left in between. CDR3 length: 14 amino acids. Germline V lookup: CDR1 KGHSH, CDR2 LQKENI. The CDR3 loop reads CASSPPVGRAEAFF. The CDR3 coding sequence is TGTGCCAGCTCACCACCGGTTGGCAGGGCTGAAGCTTTCTTT.

V gene TRBV25-1 combines with J gene TRBJ1-1, with 8 bases aligning to TRBD1. This CDR3 has 16 residues. With V trimmed by 2 bases and J by 4 bases, 9 bases remained unmatched. Germline lookup yields CDR1 MGHDK and CDR2 SYGVNS. The CDR3 DNA is TGTGCCAGCAGTGAAAACAGGGGGGGCGCCGGCACTGAAGCTTTCTTT. Translation gives CASSENRGGAGTEAFF.

V and J are TRBV27 and TRBJ2-1; TRBD1 aligns across 9 bases. After removal of 0 bases from V and 7 bases from J, the junction contained 10 bases not matched to a gene. The CDR3 sequence is 17 residues long. In germline, CDR1 is MNHEY, CDR2 SMNVEV (reference sequence). This chain's CDR3 is CASSLSAGQGFLNEQFF. CDR3 sequence (DNA): TGTGCCAGCAGTTTATCGGCGGGACAGGGTTTTCTTAATGAGCAGTTCTTC.

This rearrangement joins TRBV9 to TRBJ2-3; no clear D. The CDR3 extends over 15 amino acids. Trimming took off 4 bases at V and 0 bases at J, with 12 bases between the two ends. Germline V CDR1 and CDR2: SGDLS, YYNGEE. The CDR3 bases are TGTGCCAGCAGCCTCTCCCCCACAAGCACAGATACGCAGTATTTT. It codes for CASSLSPTSTDTQYF.

V gene TRBV12-5 combines with J gene TRBJ1-3, with D perhaps TRBD1 (6 bases). V was pared by 1 base and J by 4 bases, with 20 bases between. Germline CDR1 LGHNT, CDR2 FRNRAP. The CDR3 extends over 18 amino acids. In DNA form, the CDR3 reads TGTGCTAGTGGTTTGGCCCCTCCTAAACAGGGAATAGGAAACACCATATATTTT. This sequence encodes CASGLAPPKQGIGNTIYF.

This chain connects TRBV6-5 to TRBJ2-3; possibly TRBD2 for D (5 bases). V lost 6 bases, J lost 4 bases, and 11 bases lay in between. The CDR3 length is 13 residues. The germline V gene has CDR1 MNHEY and CDR2 SVGAGI. CDR3 nucleotide sequence: TGTGCCAGCAGCGAACTAGTAGCAGATACGCAGTATTTT. Translated, it gives CASSELVADTQYF.

The chain couples TRBV2 to TRBJ1-5; D is unclear. CDR1 and CDR2 (germline): SNHLY, FYNNEI. Trimming left V 2 bases short and J 7 bases short, with 9 bases between. The CDR3 sequence is 13 residues long. The CDR3 loop reads CASSENVAQPQHF. The CDR3 nucleotides read TGTGCCAGCAGTGAAAATGTGGCCCAGCCCCAGCATTTT.

V usage is TRBV27 and J usage is TRBJ2-5, with TRBD2 matching over 8 bases. Germline lookup yields CDR1 MNHEY and CDR2 SMNVEV (reference sequence). The V segment lost 3 bases and the J segment 1 base; nucleotides outside the gene matches: 1. The CDR3 consists of 14 residues. The CDR3 coding sequence is TGTGCCAGCAGTTTTAGCGGGGCCCAAGAGACCCAGTACTTC. Translated, it gives CASSFSGAQETQYF.

The V and J genes are TRBV2 and TRBJ2-7; TRBD1 matches 11 bases. With 4 bases clipped from V and 4 bases from J, the junction kept 9 bases outside the gene matches. The germline V gene encodes CDR1 SNHLY and CDR2 FYNNEI. This CDR3 is built from 16 residues. The CDR3 coding sequence is TGTGCCAGCAGTGGAGGGATAGGGACAGGGGGGTACGAGCAGTACTTC. Translating it yields CASSGGIGTGGYEQYF.

V and J are TRBV9 and TRBJ1-2; D uncertain. V lost 3 bases and J lost 3, with 12 bases in between. Germline V gene data show CDR1 as SGDLS and CDR2 as YYNGEE. This CDR3 is built from 14 residues. The CDR3, as DNA: TGTGCCAGCAGCGGAACTTCCACTCACTATGGCTACACCTTC. This gives the protein CASSGTSTHYGYTF.

The rearrangement uses TRBV28 and TRBJ1-5; D is possibly TRBD1 (6 bases). Germline V gives CDR1 MDHEN, CDR2 SYDVKM. CDR3 length: 13 residues. Deletions cut 6 bases from V and 6 bases from J, with 12 bases between. For the CDR3, the DNA is TGTGCCAGCAGAGAAACAGGGTCTCAGCCCCAGCATTTT. This codes for CASRETGSQPQHF.

The DNA of the CDR3 is TGTGCCAGCAGCCAAGATCCTCCGGGAGCAGAAGAAAGCGAAAAACTGTTTTTT. Its translation: CASSQDPPGAEESEKLFF. The chain is built from TRBV14 and TRBJ1-4; D is unresolved. This CDR3 comprises 18 residues. Trimming stripped 0 bases from V and 8 bases from J, with 22 bases between. Germline CDR1 SGHDN, CDR2 FVKESK.

The CDR3 region is CASSLASANYGYTF. Here the CDR3 DNA reads TGTGCCAGCAGCTTGGCCTCGGCTAACTATGGCTACACCTTC. This chain links TRBV5-6 with TRBJ1-2, with D hard to call. The CDR3 is 14 amino acids. Trimming removed 0 bases from V and 0 bases from J, with 6 bases in between. In germline, CDR1 is SGHDT, CDR2 YYEEEE.

The V gene is TRBV7-9, the J gene TRBJ1-1, with a possible D match to TRBD1 (5 bases). The CDR3 extends over 12 amino acids. Trimming pared 6 bases from V and 11 bases from J, leaving 16 bases between. Germline CDR1 is SEHNR and CDR2 is FQNEAQ (reference sequence). CDR3 sequence (DNA): TGTGCCAGCAGGCCTCCGGGGGAGGTGGCTTTCTTT. Protein product: CASRPPGEVAFF. Based on the CDR3 plus reference TRBV7-9 and TRBJ1-1, the full variable domain is DTGVSQNPRHKITKRGQNVTFRCDPISEHNRLYWYRQTLGQGPEFLTYFQNEAQLEKSRLLSDRFSAERPKGSFSTLEIQRTEQGDSAMYLCASRPPGEVAFFGQGTRLTVV.

This clone appeared once. This chain joins TRBV27 and TRBJ1-1; TRBD1 agrees at 7 bases. CDR1 is MNHEY, CDR2 SMNVEV, per germline (reference sequence). V lost 3 bases, J lost 0 bases, and 4 bases stayed unmatched. This CDR3 comprises 15 residues. Here the CDR3 DNA reads TGTGCCAGCAGTTTTCTCGGGACAGTGAACACTGAAGCTTTCTTT. Amino acid sequence: CASSFLGTVNTEAFF.